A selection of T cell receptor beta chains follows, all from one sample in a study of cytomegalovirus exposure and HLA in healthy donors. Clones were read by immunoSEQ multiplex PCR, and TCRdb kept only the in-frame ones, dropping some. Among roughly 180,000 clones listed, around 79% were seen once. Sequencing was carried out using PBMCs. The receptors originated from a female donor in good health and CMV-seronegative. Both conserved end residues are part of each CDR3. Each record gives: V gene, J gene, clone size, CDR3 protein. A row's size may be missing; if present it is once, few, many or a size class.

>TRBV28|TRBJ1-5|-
CASSLGARGNQPQHF
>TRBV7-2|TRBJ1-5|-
CASSSQGRGNYQPQHF
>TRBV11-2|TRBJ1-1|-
CASTHPRGQGTEAFF
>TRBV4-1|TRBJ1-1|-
CASKRGQGASEAFF
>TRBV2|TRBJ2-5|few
CASSEASGILTNF
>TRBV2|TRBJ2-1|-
CASRLIRLAGAGKDEQFF
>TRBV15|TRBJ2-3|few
CATSRQGDGTDTQYF
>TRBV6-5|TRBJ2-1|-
CASSRTGHNEQFF
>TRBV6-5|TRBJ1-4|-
CASSAARDRVKLFF
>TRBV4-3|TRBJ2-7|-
CASSQARDSFYEQYF
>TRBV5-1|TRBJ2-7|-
CASSFSGTAPYEQYF
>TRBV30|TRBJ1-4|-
CAWSKGSDEKLFF
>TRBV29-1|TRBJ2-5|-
CSVGSVSFQETQYF
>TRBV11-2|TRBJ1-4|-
CASSFADRGEKLFF
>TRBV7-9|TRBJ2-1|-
CASSRTGGAGYNEQFF
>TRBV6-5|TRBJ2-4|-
CASSYSRGSGIQYF
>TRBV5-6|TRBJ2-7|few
CASSGSGTGYSEQYF
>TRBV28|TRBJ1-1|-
CASSLTGVNTEAFF
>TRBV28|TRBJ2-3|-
CASGRGESSTDTQYF
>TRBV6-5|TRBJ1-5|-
CASSYRDGGRPQHF
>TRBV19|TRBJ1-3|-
CASGAHGTSSGNTIYF
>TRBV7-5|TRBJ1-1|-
CARSLGDREGTEAFF
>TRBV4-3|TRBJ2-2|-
CASSQEPSGRAGELFF
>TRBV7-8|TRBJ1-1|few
CASSPYRGMNTEAFF
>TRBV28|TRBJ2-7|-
CASNRLGEQYF
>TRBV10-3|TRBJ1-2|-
CAISETLNRGRDYGYTF
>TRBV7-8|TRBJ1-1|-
CASTRGEFTEAFF
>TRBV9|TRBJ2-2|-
CASSATAGGRELFF
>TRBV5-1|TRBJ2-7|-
CASSSGLAGGSFSYEQYF
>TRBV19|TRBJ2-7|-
CASRRDRSSYEQYF
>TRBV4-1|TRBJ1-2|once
CASSQNRGDGYTF
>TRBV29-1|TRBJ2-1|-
CSVSGRAYNEQFF
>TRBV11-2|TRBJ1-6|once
CASRGRLYNSPLHF
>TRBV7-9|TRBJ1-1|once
CASRNTVNTEAFF
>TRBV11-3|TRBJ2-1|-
CASSSGLELEQFF
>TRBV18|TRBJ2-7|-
CASSPFKPGLAGGNEQYF